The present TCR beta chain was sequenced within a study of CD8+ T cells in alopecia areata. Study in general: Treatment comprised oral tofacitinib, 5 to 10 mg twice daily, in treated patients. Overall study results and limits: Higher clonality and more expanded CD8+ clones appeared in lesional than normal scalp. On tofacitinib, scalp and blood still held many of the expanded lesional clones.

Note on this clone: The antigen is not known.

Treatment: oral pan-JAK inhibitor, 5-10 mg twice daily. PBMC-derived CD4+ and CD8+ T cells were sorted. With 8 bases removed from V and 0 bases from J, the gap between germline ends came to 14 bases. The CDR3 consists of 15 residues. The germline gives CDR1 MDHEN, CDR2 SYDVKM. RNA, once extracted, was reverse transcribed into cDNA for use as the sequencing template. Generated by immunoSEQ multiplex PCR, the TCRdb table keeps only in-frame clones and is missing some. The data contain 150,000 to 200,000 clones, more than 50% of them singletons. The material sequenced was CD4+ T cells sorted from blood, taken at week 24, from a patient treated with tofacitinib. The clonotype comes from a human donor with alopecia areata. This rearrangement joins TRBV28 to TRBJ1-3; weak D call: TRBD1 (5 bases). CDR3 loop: CASSQAGGSGNTIYF. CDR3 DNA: TGTGCCAGCTCTCAAGCGGGGGGCTCTGGAAACACCATATATTTT.